Each of the 27 T cell receptor beta chains below was sequenced from the same sample in a study of human T cells and chemical hapten exposure. TCRdb re-analysed the RACE reads in MiXCR, keeping a single row per CDR3 protein. The sample records 90,000 or so distinct CDR3 sequences, under 12% being singletons. The time point is: patch test 1, 2 weeks after DPC sensitization. Treatment meaning: therapeutic diphenylcyclopropenone sensitization with weekly scalp DPC. This specimen consisted of whole blood, obtained in connection with sensitization to the hapten diphenylcyclopropenone (DPC). Receptor source: a man aged 35 to 55 with alopecia areata. Some clones in this sample may be carry-over from other donors' samples.

The chain has TRBV14 and TRBJ2-7; 10 bases align to TRBD2. The CDR3 extends over 15 amino acids. Germline V gives CDR1 SGHDN, CDR2 FVKESK. V lost 1 base and J lost 6; bases outside the gene matches: 6. In DNA, the CDR3 is TGTGCCAGCAGCCAAGGACTAGCGGGTTGGGGCGAGCAGTACGTC. Translating it yields CASSQGLAGWGEQYV.

This clonotype occurred a few times. The genes are TRBV12-3 or TRBV12-4 and TRBJ2-4, with D hard to call. Trimming stripped 3 bases from V and 1 base from J, with 13 bases between. The CDR3 spans 16 residues. DNA for the CDR3: TGTGCCAGCAGTTTCGACACTCCCTTTGCCAAAAACATTCAGTACTTC. It yields the protein CASSFDTPFAKNIQYF.

This clonotype occurred a few times. The chain joins TRBV20-1 to TRBJ2-5; 9 bases are a match to TRBD1. Germline V lookup: CDR1 DFQATT, CDR2 SNEGSKA (reference sequence). The ends lost 4 bases at V and 2 bases at J; junction bases unmatched: 2. This CDR3 is built from 13 residues. The CDR3, as DNA: TGCAGTGCTATGGGGACAGGGCAAGAGACCCAGTACTTC. It translates to CSAMGTGQETQYF.

The chain employs TRBV7-8 and TRBJ1-5; D perhaps matches TRBD1 (6 bases). The germline CDR1 and CDR2 sequences are SGHVS and FQNEAQ. V lost 2 bases and J 5 bases, leaving 10 bases between the germline ends. This CDR3 is built from 14 residues. The CDR3 loop is CASSLRSGDQPQHF. The DNA for the CDR3 is TGTGCCAGCAGCTTACGGTCAGGGGATCAGCCCCAGCATTTT.

This clonotype was seen only a few times. The chain employs TRBV5-1 and TRBJ2-3; possibly TRBD1 for D (5 bases). This CDR3 has 14 residues. The V gene lost 1 base and the J gene lost 5 bases, with 11 bases spanning the gap. Germline CDR1 and CDR2: SGHRS and YFSETQ. The CDR3 spells CASSLSGPGDTQYF. The CDR3 bases are TGCGCCAGCAGCTTGTCAGGGCCTGGAGATACGCAGTATTTT.

The chain uses TRBV7-9 and TRBJ1-4, with 10 bases aligning to TRBD1. The germline V gene encodes CDR1 SEHNR and CDR2 FQNEAQ (reference sequence). The trim removed 8 bases at V and 7 bases at J, leaving 13 bases unmatched. The length of the CDR3 is 16 residues. CDR3 DNA sequence: TGTGCCAGCGGCTCGTCCTCCGGGACAGGGGTTGAAAAACTGTTTTTT. It yields the protein CASGSSSGTGVEKLFF.

CDR3 protein: CASSLSGGISYEQYF. The DNA of the CDR3 is TGTGCCAGCAGCTTATCGGGGGGCATCTCCTACGAGCAGTACTTC. The genes are TRBV11-1 and TRBJ2-7, with a possible D match to TRBD2 (7 bases). V was trimmed by 2 bases and J by 0 bases, leaving 11 bases between them. The CDR3 runs to 15 residues. Germline loops: CDR1 SGHAT, CDR2 FQDESV (reference sequence).

In its sample, this clonotype was seen many times. This chain connects TRBV3-1 to TRBJ2-1; 8 bases match TRBD2. Germline lookup yields CDR1 LGHDT and CDR2 YNNKEL (reference sequence). V shed 1 base and J 7 bases; nucleotides not matched to a gene: 9. This CDR3 is built from 16 residues. CDR3 DNA: TGTGCCAGCAGCCAAGCACTAGCGGTGACGATAAATGAGCAGTTCTTC. It yields the protein CASSQALAVTINEQFF.

This clonotype has just a few counts. The V call is TRBV12-3 or TRBV12-4, the J call TRBJ1-1; D unresolved. This CDR3 spans 13 amino acids. V was pared by 1 base and J by 1 base, with 4 bases between. The CDR3 is CASSLVTNTEAFF. The CDR3 DNA is TGTGCCAGCAGTTTAGTTACGAACACTGAAGCTTTCTTT.

The chain links TRBV2 to TRBJ2-1; D is undetermined. In germline, CDR1 is SNHLY, CDR2 FYNNEI. This CDR3 is 13 amino acids long. Trimming removed 0 bases from V and 8 bases from J, with 8 bases in between. CDR3 sequence: CASSEARTHEQFF. For the CDR3, the DNA is TGTGCCAGCAGTGAAGCTAGGACCCATGAGCAGTTCTTC.

This chain joins TRBV10-3 and TRBJ2-2, with TRBD2 identical over 13 bases. There are 16 residues in the CDR3. The V and J ends lost 3 bases and 6 bases, in that order; junction bases with no gene match: 4. CDR1 and CDR2 (germline): ENHRY, SYGVKD. The CDR3 region is CAISDRTSGSSGELFF. In DNA, the CDR3 is TGTGCCATCAGTGATAGGACTAGCGGGAGCTCCGGGGAGCTGTTTTTT.

This clonotype was counted ten times or more. This chain uses TRBV28 with TRBJ1-1; no definite D call. The length of the CDR3 is 15 residues. The germline CDR1 and CDR2 sequences are MDHEN and SYDVKM. With 6 bases removed from V and 1 base from J, the gap between germline ends came to 15 bases. CDR3 region: CASSLVRGKNTEAFF. CDR3 DNA: TGTGCCAGCAGCCTTGTCCGGGGAAAGAACACTGAAGCTTTCTTT.

This sequence joins TRBV6-5 and TRBJ1-6, with 7 bases aligning to TRBD1. V dropped 0 bases and J dropped 9; count of bases not matched to a gene: 14. Germline CDR1 is MNHEY and CDR2 is SVGAGI. The CDR3 is made up of 18 amino acids. The chain's CDR3 is CASSYSPGVQGGRSPLHF. The DNA of the CDR3 is TGTGCCAGCAGTTACTCCCCAGGGGTCCAGGGGGGGCGTTCACCCCTCCACTTT.

The chain uses TRBV25-1 and TRBJ2-1; 9 nucleotides match TRBD2. CDR1 and CDR2 from the germline V gene are MGHDK and SYGVNS. V gave up 1 base and J gave up 4 bases; unmatched junction bases: 11. The length of the CDR3 is 18 residues. The CDR3 bases are TGTGCCAGCAGTGAATCTGAGCGGGAGGCTGGCACTTACAATGAGCAGTTCTTC. Protein product: CASSESEREAGTYNEQFF.

The gene calls are TRBV29-1 and TRBJ2-5; 7 positions agree with TRBD2. V was clipped by 4 bases and J by 5 bases; unmatched bases: 4. Per the germline V gene, CDR1 is SQVTM and CDR2 is ANQGSEA. The CDR3 loop spans 12 amino acids. CDR3 protein: CSVGAGKETQYF. Written as DNA, the CDR3 is TGCAGCGTTGGAGCGGGGAAGGAGACCCAGTACTTC.

This clonotype was detected many times. The chain combines TRBV12-3 or TRBV12-4 with TRBJ1-5, with no clear D. The CDR3 contains 15 residues. V lost 6 bases to trimming and J lost 0 bases, with 12 bases between them. In DNA, the CDR3 is TGTGCCAGCAGCCCTGGTGGCGGTAGCAATCAGCCCCAGCATTTT. Translated: CASSPGGGSNQPQHF.

The V gene is TRBV15, the J gene TRBJ2-7; D uncertain. Trimming pared 1 base from V and 3 bases from J, leaving 13 bases between. The CDR3 is made up of 15 amino acids. CDR1 is LNHNV and CDR2 is YYDKDF in the germline V gene (reference sequence). The CDR3: CATSRGGNSLYEQYF. The CDR3 DNA reads TGTGCCACCAGCAGAGGAGGTAACAGCCTCTACGAGCAGTACTTC. The whole variable domain, remainder taken from reference TRBV15 and TRBJ2-7, is DAMVIQNPRYQVTQFGKPVTLSCSQTLNHNVMYWYQQKSSQAPKLLFHYYDKDFNNEADTPDNFQSRRPNTSFCFLDIRSPGLGDTAMYLCATSRGGNSLYEQYFGPGTRLTVT.

This clonotype was seen only a few times. The chain uses TRBV6-5 and TRBJ1-6; no clear D. Trimming removed 1 base from V and 5 bases from J, with 6 bases in between. The CDR3 spans 14 residues. In germline, CDR1 is MNHEY, CDR2 SVGAGI. The CDR3 sequence is CASSYFADNSPLHF. The CDR3 bases are TGTGCCAGCAGTTACTTCGCAGATAATTCACCCCTCCACTTT.

Ten or more counts support this clonotype. This rearrangement joins TRBV7-2 to TRBJ2-1, with 11 bases aligning to TRBD2. V was pared by 5 bases and J by 0 bases, with 3 bases of the junction left unmatched. Germline-derived CDR1 and CDR2 are SGHTA and FQGNSA. CDR3 length equals 16 residues. The CDR3 nucleotides are TGTGCCAGCAGCCAACTAGCGGGAGCCTCCTACAATGAGCAGTTCTTC. Translated, it gives CASSQLAGASYNEQFF. The entire variable domain, with the rest obtained from reference TRBV7-2 and TRBJ2-1, is as follows: GAGVSQSPSNKVTEKGKDVELRCDPISGHTALYWYRQSLGQGLEFLIYFQGNSAPDKSGLPSDRFSAERTGGSVSTLTIQRTQQEDSAVYLCASSQLAGASYNEQFFGPGTRLTVL.

The rearrangement uses TRBV4-3 and TRBJ2-3, with D possibly TRBD2 on 5 matching bases. Germline V gene sequence: CDR1 LGHNA, CDR2 YSLEER. V was clipped by 4 bases and J by 1 base, with 24 bases between them. The CDR3 is 19 amino acids. CDR3 in DNA: TGCGCCAGCAGCCCAGGCGGGCAGGCGTCGGTGATCGGCACAGATACGCAGTATTTT. Amino acid sequence: CASSPGGQASVIGTDTQYF.

This clonotype was seen repeatedly, ten times or more. The chain uses TRBV29-1 and TRBJ2-7, with no clear D. Trimming pared 5 bases from V and 3 bases from J, leaving 8 bases between. The CDR3 has 11 amino acids. CDR1 is SQVTM and CDR2 is ANQGSEA in the germline V gene. In DNA, the CDR3 is TGCAGCGTTCTCGAGAGCTACGAGCAGTACTTC. Residues: CSVLESYEQYF.

The sample holds many counts of this clonotype. The rearrangement uses TRBV6-6 and TRBJ1-1, with a tentative D call TRBD1 (6 bases). The CDR3 is 15 residues long. Germline-derived CDR1 and CDR2 are MNHNY and SVGAGI (reference sequence). Deletions cut 10 bases from V and 2 bases from J, with 20 bases between. The CDR3 coding sequence is TGTGCCATATCGCTGGGGGCTGAGGGTAACACTGAAGCTTTCTTT. Translating gives CAISLGAEGNTEAFF.

About this clonotype: This may be a read error: a much more frequent sequence differs by one nucleotide. This chain connects TRBV7-2 to TRBJ2-4; D could derive from TRBD1 or TRBD2 (5 bases each). Germline CDR1 reads SGHTA; CDR2 reads FQGNSA. The CDR3 runs to 14 residues. Trimming stripped 0 bases from V and 8 bases from J, with 11 bases between. CDR3 protein: CASSLAWGKDIQYF. CDR3 in DNA: TGTGCCAGCAGCTTAGCTTGGGGGAAGGACATTCAGTACTTC.

This clonotype has just a few counts. The chain joins TRBV29-1 to TRBJ2-3, with TRBD2 identical over 11 bases. The CDR3 runs 13 residues. V lost 6 bases to trimming and J lost 3 bases; unmatched junction nucleotides: 2. Germline values: CDR1 SQVTM, CDR2 ANQGSEA. CDR3 in DNA: TGCAGCGTCCGGACTAGCGGGACAGATACGCAGTATTTT. This gives the protein CSVRTSGTDTQYF.

Ten or more counts support this clonotype. This sequence joins TRBV7-9 and TRBJ1-2; 8 positions match TRBD1. Germline CDR1 and CDR2: SEHNR and FQNEAQ (reference sequence). This CDR3 region has 15 residues. V gave up 5 bases and J gave up 7 bases; unmatched junction bases: 12. This CDR3 reads CASSPTTGEVFGYTF. CDR3 bases: TGTGCCAGCAGCCCTACGACAGGGGAGGTATTTGGCTACACCTTC.

This clonotype has a handful of counts. J is TRBJ1-2 and V is TRBV4-2, with D unclear. The ends were cut back, 0 bases at V and 6 bases at J, with 14 bases in the middle. CDR1 and CDR2 from the germline V gene are LGHNA and YNFKEQ. The CDR3 extends over 15 amino acids. The CDR3 DNA is TGTGCCAGCAGCCAAGATACGGCCAGACCAGATGGCTACACCTTC. Amino acids: CASSQDTARPDGYTF.

This clonotype was counted only a few times. This chain links TRBV28 with TRBJ2-5; 10 bases align to TRBD1. Germline values: CDR1 MDHEN, CDR2 SYDVKM. The CDR3 spans 15 residues. V lost 5 bases to trimming and J lost 4 bases; unmatched junction nucleotides: 7. For the CDR3, the DNA is TGTGCCAGCAGTCTCCCCGACAGGGGGCGAGAGACCCAGTACTTC. Translated: CASSLPDRGRETQYF. The entire variable domain, with the rest obtained from reference TRBV28 and TRBJ2-5, is as follows: DVKVTQSSRYLVKRTGEKVFLECVQDMDHENMFWYRQDPGLGLRLIYFSYDVKMKEKGDIPEGYSVSREKKERFSLILESASTNQTSMYLCASSLPDRGRETQYFGPGTRLLVL.